This T cell receptor beta chain was recorded in a study of cytotoxic CD8 clonotypes in ibrutinib-treated CLL. In regard to this clone: As yet, its antigen is unknown.

The CDR3 extends over 14 amino acids. The germline CDR1 and CDR2 sequences are GTSNPN and SVGIG (reference sequence). The V and J ends lost 1 base and 4 bases, in that order; junction bases with no gene match: 5. Only in-frame clones appear in the TCRdb table, and some are missing; sequencing was by immunoSEQ multiplex PCR. Here the sample spans 40,000 or so clones, almost 70% being singletons. Study-wide points: Clonality showed a rise at ibrutinib response that reversed toward baseline at progression.

The receptor comes from a human donor with chronic lymphocytic leukemia. The material sequenced was PBMCs, taken after 12 months of ibrutinib treatment. V is TRBV30 and J is TRBJ1-2; TRBD1 aligns across 8 bases. The CDR3 sequence is CAWSGGTGGYGYTF. The DNA for the CDR3 is TGTGCCTGGAGTGGAGGAACAGGGGGCTATGGCTACACCTTC.